The present entry profiles one T cell receptor beta chain with its context. No antigen is known for it. There are no base qualities to consult, and no much larger clone falls within one base. Collaborating institutions collected whole blood in K2EDTA tubes following their own protocols. Collaborator samples were shipped for TCRbeta analysis as frozen whole blood, isolated PBMCs, or DNA extracted from either sample type. This entry belongs to a study of blood T cell repertoires in COVID-19 (dated by TCRdb to about 2020). Regarding the research as a whole: Collaborator samples came from the United States, Italy and Spain and covered acute and convalescent phases of COVID-19. The prospective study material was composed of cDNA or gDNA derived from T cells, B-cell-depleted T cells, or PBMCs. The dataset comprised deeply sampled blood TCRbeta repertoires from subjects exposed to, actively infected with, or recovered from COVID-19. The repertoires were made available in a free public database intended to serve as a resource for research on the immune response to SARS-CoV-2. The samples were drawn from two sources: the first 160 participants of the ongoing ImmuneRACE study, and 950 to 1,500 subjects contributed by 6 global collaborators. Nearly every sample came with metadata listing a de-identified subject ID, COVID-19 status, age in years and sex. Where HLA class I and class II types were available, the types were taken from metadata supplied by the sample provider, not from assay-based typing.

The immunoSEQ Assay, a bias-controlled multiplex PCR, was used to amplify TCRbeta CDR3 regions from genomic DNA. Regarding the original processing steps: Within the assay, amplification of reference gene primers was used to estimate how many nucleated cells each sample contained. Sequence reads were collapsed and filtered to measure the absolute abundance of every unique TCRbeta CDR3 rearrangement. For each sample, productive Simpson clonality was calculated as the square root of Simpson's diversity index across productive rearrangements. TCRdb limited this immuneACCESS table to in-frame rearrangements with V and J called. A share of clones is missing; checked studies link under half to unresolved V genes, and the rest is unexplained. V and J calls plus clone size are reproduced from that table; the DNA served to infer D and trimming. Across this sample there are 200,000 to 300,000 clones, with under 90% seen only once. The ten largest clonotypes hold about 9.1% of the sample.

Study-wide findings and limitations: How much clinical and demographic metadata was included differed by source and by participant, and the metadata was provided uncurated.

From a lookup of the germline V gene (reference sequence), CDR1 and CDR2 are SGHNT and YYREEE. The CDR3 runs 16 residues from the cysteine to the phenylalanine. The entry retains the CDR3 DNA only, 48 bases that are in frame from base 1. V was cut back by 1 base and J by 3 bases, leaving a gap of 16 bases between them. The clonotype was recovered from a human donor in a cohort sampled during active COVID-19. Material for sequencing was peripheral blood. The chain joins TRBV5-4 to TRBJ1-2; TRBD1 is perhaps the D gene, given 5 matching bases. The encoded CDR3 is CASSLSAGSGDYGYTF. The DNA is as follows: TGTGCCAGCAGCTTGTCCGCGGGCTCGGGGGACTATGGCTACACCTTC.